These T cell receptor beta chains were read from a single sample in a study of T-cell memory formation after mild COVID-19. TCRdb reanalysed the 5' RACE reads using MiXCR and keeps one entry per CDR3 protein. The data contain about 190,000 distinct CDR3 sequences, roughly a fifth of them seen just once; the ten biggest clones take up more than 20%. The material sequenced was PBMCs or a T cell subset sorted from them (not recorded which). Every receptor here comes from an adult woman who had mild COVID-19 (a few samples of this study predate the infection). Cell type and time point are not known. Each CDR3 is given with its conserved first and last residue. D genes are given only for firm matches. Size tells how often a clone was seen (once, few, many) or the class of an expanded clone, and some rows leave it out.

TGCAGCGTGGGGAAGGATTACGAGCAGTACTTC | CSVGKDYEQYF | few | TRBJ2-7 | . | TRBV29-1
TGCAGTGCTAGAGATCCGGCTAGCGGGGAGACCCAGTACTTC | CSARDPASGETQYF | few | TRBJ2-5 | TRBD2 | TRBV20-1
TGTGCCAGCAGCCAAGATCCGGGGCAAGGGGGAGATACGCAGTATTTT | CASSQDPGQGGDTQYF | few | TRBJ2-3 | . | TRBV4-2
TGTGCCAGCAGCTTGTCACCCGGGGAGCTGTTTTTT | CASSLSPGELFF | . | TRBJ2-2 | . | TRBV5-5
TGTGCCAGCTCATACAGGGGCTCCTACGAGCAGTACTTC | CASSYRGSYEQYF | . | TRBJ2-7 | TRBD1 | TRBV18
TGTGCCAGCAGCTCCACAGGGAACACTGAAGCTTTCTTT | CASSSTGNTEAFF | many | TRBJ1-1 | . | TRBV5-6
TGTGCCAGCAGTCGGGACGGGCCGGGCACCGGGGAGCTGTTTTTT | CASSRDGPGTGELFF | . | TRBJ2-2 | . | TRBV5-6
TGTGCCAGCAGCTTAGGGACTAGCGGGACCTACGAGCAGTACTTC | CASSLGTSGTYEQYF | . | TRBJ2-7 | TRBD2 | TRBV7-8
TGTGCCAGCAGCGTAGAAGGGGAGCTGTTTTTT | CASSVEGELFF | few | TRBJ2-2 | . | TRBV9
TGTGCCAGCAGCTCAGGAGCCCTCTACGAGCAGTACTTC | CASSSGALYEQYF | . | TRBJ2-7 | . | TRBV6-2/TRBV6-3
TGTGCCAGCAGCGCCGGAGGCAGGGGTACCACAGATACGCAGTATTTT | CASSAGGRGTTDTQYF | . | TRBJ2-3 | . | TRBV9
TGTGCCAGCAGCCAAGATGCTTTTTTTGGCGGCTACACCTTC | CASSQDAFFGGYTF | few | TRBJ1-2 | . | TRBV3-1
TGTGCCAGCATATCCCGTTACAATGAGCAGTTCTTC | CASISRYNEQFF | . | TRBJ2-1 | . | TRBV7-8
TGTGCCAGCAGCCCAGAGGGGCATGAGCAGTTCTTC | CASSPEGHEQFF | . | TRBJ2-1 | . | TRBV11-2
TGTGCCAGCAGTTTAGGGTTGATTCTAGGGCAGGCATATAGCAATCAGCCCCAGCATTTT | CASSLGLILGQAYSNQPQHF | few | TRBJ1-5 | . | TRBV12-3/TRBV12-4
TGTGCCAGCAGTTTAGTGGGGGGGAGCTATGGCTACACCTTC | CASSLVGGSYGYTF | few | TRBJ1-2 | . | TRBV12-3/TRBV12-4
TGTGCCAGCAGACCAATCGGGACTAGCGCGGAGACCCAGTACTTC | CASRPIGTSAETQYF | . | TRBJ2-5 | TRBD2 | TRBV7-9
TGTGCCAGCAGCGACAGCGGGGGGGCTGGAGATACGCAGTATTTT | CASSDSGGAGDTQYF | few | TRBJ2-3 | TRBD2 | TRBV9
TGTGCCAGCAGCTTACCCCCTAACAGGGCTTCCTACGAGCAGTACTTC | CASSLPPNRASYEQYF | . | TRBJ2-7 | . | TRBV7-2
TGTGCCAGCAGCTTGGACGGTCCCTCCGGGGCCAACGTCCTGACTTTC | CASSLDGPSGANVLTF | few | TRBJ2-6 | . | TRBV5-6
TGTGCCAGCAGCCCTGCCCTAAGCGGAGGCCAAGAGACCCAGTACTTC | CASSPALSGGQETQYF | few | TRBJ2-5 | . | TRBV4-2
TGTGCCAGCAGCTCTTCCTTGGTGTCTGGGGCCAACGTCCTGACTTTC | CASSSSLVSGANVLTF | few | TRBJ2-6 | . | TRBV7-9
TGTGCCAGCAGCTTAAAGTTGTTTGGTTTGAACACCGGGGAGCTGTTTTTT | CASSLKLFGLNTGELFF | . | TRBJ2-2 | . | TRBV7-2
TGTGCCAGCAGCTTGAGTCCTGGGCCAGTCGTTCCCGAAGCTTTCTTT | CASSLSPGPVVPEAFF | few | TRBJ1-1 | . | TRBV7-9
TGTGCCAGCAGCTTAAAAACCTGGACTCACCTTTCCTACAATGAGCAGTTCTTC | CASSLKTWTHLSYNEQFF | . | TRBJ2-1 | . | TRBV7-2
TGTGCCAGCACCTTGCGAGGGCTCAACAATGAGCAGTTCTTC | CASTLRGLNNEQFF | many | TRBJ2-1 | . | TRBV5-6
TGTGCCAGCAGCTTAGATCCTCTAGGGAGTCCTGGCTACACCTTC | CASSLDPLGSPGYTF | . | TRBJ1-2 | . | TRBV11-2
TGTGCCAGCAGCGTAGGTACTATCCCTGACAATGAGCAGTTCTTC | CASSVGTIPDNEQFF | . | TRBJ2-1 | . | TRBV9
TGTGCCAGCTCAGTTTCCCCCGGGGGCACTGAAGCTTTCTTT | CASSVSPGGTEAFF | few | TRBJ1-1 | . | TRBV12-3/TRBV12-4
TGTGCCAGCAGCTTAAGGAGGGGGACAGATACGCAGTATTTT | CASSLRRGTDTQYF | many | TRBJ2-3 | . | TRBV7-8
TGTGCCAGCTCAATTCGGGCCGAGAACGACGAGCAGTACTTC | CASSIRAENDEQYF | . | TRBJ2-7 | . | TRBV27
TGTGCCAGCAGCTTAGGAATCGTGACAGCATTCCCTGAAGCTTTCTTT | CASSLGIVTAFPEAFF | . | TRBJ1-1 | . | TRBV7-2
TGTGCGACGGGGCGACACTACACAGATACGCAGTATTTT | CATGRHYTDTQYF | . | TRBJ2-3 | . | TRBV19
TGCAGCGCGACAGGGGGAAACTATGGCTACACCTTC | CSATGGNYGYTF | few | TRBJ1-2 | TRBD1 | TRBV29-1
TGTGCCAGCAGCTTCACTAGGGGGGTAGATGAAAAACTGTTTTTT | CASSFTRGVDEKLFF | few | TRBJ1-4 | . | TRBV7-9
TGTGCCAGCAGTTACCAGTATGGAACGGGGTTCCACGAGCAGTACTTC | CASSYQYGTGFHEQYF | few | TRBJ2-7 | . | TRBV6-5
TGTGCCAGCAGTTACCGGTCTTCAGGCACTGAAGCTTTCTTT | CASSYRSSGTEAFF | few | TRBJ1-1 | . | TRBV6-5
TGTGCCATCAGTGACAACATGAACACTGAAGCTTTCTTT | CAISDNMNTEAFF | . | TRBJ1-1 | . | TRBV10-3
TGTGCCACCAGCAGAGATAGGGGCGCGATTTCTGAAGCTTTCTTT | CATSRDRGAISEAFF | few | TRBJ1-1 | . | TRBV15
TGTGCCAGCAGCTCTACAGGGGCTGAGGGCTACACCTTC | CASSSTGAEGYTF | . | TRBJ1-2 | TRBD1 | TRBV7-2
TGTGCCAGCAGCGTAGATGTTAGCGGGAGGTTGATTTTGGACACCGGGGAGCTGTTTTTT | CASSVDVSGRLILDTGELFF | . | TRBJ2-2 | TRBD2 | TRBV9
TGTGCCAGCAGCTCCCGGGACAGGGGCACCGGGGAGCTGTTTTTT | CASSSRDRGTGELFF | . | TRBJ2-2 | TRBD1 | TRBV7-9